This T cell receptor beta chain is drawn from a study of early T cells in non-severe SARS-CoV-2 infection (dated by TCRdb to the early 2020s). In terms of the full investigation: TCR sequencing used bulk RNA from unsorted whole blood, so alpha and beta chains could not be paired.

The cysteine opens and the phenylalanine closes a CDR3 of 13 amino acids. Of all the DNA, just the CDR3 is kept, 39 bases in frame from base 1. V and J are trimmed by 6 bases and 3 bases, and the gene matches miss 6 bases of the junction. The CDR1 and CDR2 encoded by the germline V gene are SQVTM and ANQGSEA. Library preparation employed 5' RACE. Instrument used: NextSeq 500. In the TCR library protocol, unique molecular identifiers were attached to individual cDNA molecules to correct for PCR bias and sequencing error. TCR alpha and beta chains were both sequenced, and the abundances of alpha and beta sequences in each sample were closely correlated with each other. In the source study's methods: Decombinator V4 was used to perform V gene, J gene and CDR3 annotation of TCR sequences. TCRs were defined as expanded if a significant change between any two time points was detected under a Poisson model with p below 0.0001. Abundances of TCRs were expressed as counts per million after normalisation to the total number of TCRs sequenced in each sample. MAIT TCRs were defined by TRAV1-2 paired with TRAJ12, TRAJ20 or TRAJ33, and iNKT TCRs by TRAV10 paired with TRAJ18. VDJdb, accessed 1 November 2021, was searched for CMV, EBV and SARS-CoV-2 annotated TCRs, with TCRs annotated for multiple antigens excluded. TCRdb took the public reads, trimmed them with fastp at Q25, ran MiXCR for clone calling and kept in-frame beta chains. Entries are consolidated by CDR3 protein sequence, retaining the most common genes and DNA. TCRdb, not the authors, supplied the V and J calls. Here the sample has about 92,000 distinct CDR3 sequences; under 15% occur a single time. The ten largest make up roughly 7% of the sample.

Worth noting for this clonotype: Its binding antigen is unknown. Base qualities are not at hand, and no much larger clone is one base apart.

General conclusions and limits of the study: VDJdb matching was skewed toward anti-spike CD8 responses and likely underestimated virus-specific expansions by missing private and CD4 specificities.

A case-control design nested within a healthcare worker cohort in London, UK, was used, with weekly nasopharyngeal swab PCR tests and blood sampling performed. Healthcare workers were recruited during the week of the UK lockdown, between 23 and 31 March 2020, and followed weekly for up to roughly 16 weeks. The sequence is built from TRBV29-1 and TRBJ1-1, and 8 junctional nucleotides match TRBD1. Sequenced material: whole blood. The sequence came from an adult who was a healthcare worker with PCR-confirmed SARS-CoV-2 infection or an uninfected control (not recorded which). The DNA reads TGCAGCGTGATAGGGACAGGCCACACTGAAGCTTTCTTT. Its translation is CSVIGTGHTEAFF.